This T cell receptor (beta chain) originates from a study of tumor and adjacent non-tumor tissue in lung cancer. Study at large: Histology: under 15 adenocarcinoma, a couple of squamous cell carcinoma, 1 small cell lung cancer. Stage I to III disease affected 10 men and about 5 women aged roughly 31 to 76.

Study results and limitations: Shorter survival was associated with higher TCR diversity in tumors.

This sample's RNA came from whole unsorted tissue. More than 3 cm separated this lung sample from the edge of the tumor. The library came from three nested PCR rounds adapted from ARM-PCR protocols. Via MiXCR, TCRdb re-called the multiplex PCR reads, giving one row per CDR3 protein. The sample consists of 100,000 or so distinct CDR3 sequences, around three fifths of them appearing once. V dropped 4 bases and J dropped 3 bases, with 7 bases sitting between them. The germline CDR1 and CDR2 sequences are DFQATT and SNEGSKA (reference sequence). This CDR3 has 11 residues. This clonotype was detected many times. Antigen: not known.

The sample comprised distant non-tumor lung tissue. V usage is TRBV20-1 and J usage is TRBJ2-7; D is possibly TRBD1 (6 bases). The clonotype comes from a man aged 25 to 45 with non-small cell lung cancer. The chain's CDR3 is CSAKDSYEQYF. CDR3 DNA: TGCAGTGCTAAGGACAGCTACGAGCAGTACTTC.